This T cell receptor (beta chain) was captured in a study of monozygotic twins with inflammatory bowel disease. For this clonotype: Its specificity is not known.

The CDR3 covers 13 residues. Germline CDR1 reads LGHNA; CDR2 reads YSLEER. Study-level points and caveats: With others, IBD patients shared fewer clonotypes than healthy twins did, especially with disease activity.

The template-switching step introduced UMIs that carried a 6-nucleotide sample barcode. Both the TCRalpha cDNA and the TCRbeta cDNA were taken through two nested PCRs, lasting about 17 and 10 cycles. One entry per CDR3 protein, without DNA, is what TCRdb gives after re-calling the 5' RACE reads. This sample's clone table lists over 150,000 distinct CDR3 sequences. Sequencing was performed on blood. The chain combines TRBV4-3 with TRBJ2-5. The source of this sequence is a human donor with ulcerative colitis or Crohn's disease, or a healthy co-twin of an affected twin (not recorded which). CDR3 sequence reads: CASSQVYQETQYF.